This T cell receptor (beta chain) originates from a study of identical twins. The V gene end was trimmed by 3 bases and the J gene end by 0 bases; junction bases not matched to a gene: 3. This CDR3 contains 18 residues. Germline assignment: CDR1 SNHLY and CDR2 FYNNEI. TCRdb re-called the 5' RACE reads through MiXCR, storing one row per CDR3 protein. The sample has about 890,000 distinct CDR3 sequences, roughly an eighth seen once; the top ten hold 1.5% to 2%. Each donor was a healthy Caucasian. This sample also appeared in a second study, on yellow fever vaccine responses in identical twins.

V is TRBV2 and J is TRBJ2-2, with TRBD2 matching 14 bases. The clonotype originates from a woman aged 18-35 years in good health. The sequenced material came from PBMCs. CDR3 protein: CASSETSGRGANTGELFF. CDR3 DNA sequence: TGTGCCAGCAGTGAGACTAGCGGGAGGGGCGCGAACACCGGGGAGCTGTTTTTT.